This T cell receptor beta chain was retrieved from a study of chemoradiotherapy in HPV16-positive cancers. Findings of the study overall: In HPV16-positive patients, HPV-responsive T-cell expansion tracked better recurrence-free survival. Only two HPV16-positive patients supplied the functional HPV-specificity definition.

This clone appeared once. Its matching antigen is unknown. Trimming shortened V by 10 bases and J by 5 bases, and 11 bases separated the two germline ends. The CDR3 totals 12 residues. Germline V gives CDR1 MNHEY, CDR2 SVGAGI. Repertoires were generated with immunoSEQ multiplex PCR, while TCRdb's copy carries only in-frame clones and drops some. The table shows tens of thousands of clones, with about 90% occurring only once. Here the sequenced sample was blood, taken from a patient who underwent chemoradiotherapy. V is TRBV6-5 and J is TRBJ1-4; the D gene is possibly TRBD1 (6 bases). The sequence came from a human donor with HPV-associated anogenital cancer. The CDR3 sequence is CATQDRNEKLFF. The CDR3 nucleotides read TGTGCCACCCAAGACAGGAATGAAAAACTGTTTTTT.